Below are 21 T cell receptor beta chains sequenced from a single sample in a study of cytomegalovirus exposure and HLA in healthy donors (dated by TCRdb to 2015 to 2018). To prepare the library, the immunoSEQ multiplex PCR assay was applied. A mixture of 60 forward primers for TCR Vbeta segments and 13 reverse primers for TCR Jbeta segments was used in the multiplex PCR. Not all clones reach the TCRdb copy of this immuneACCESS table, which keeps in-frame sequences only. Checked studies attribute under half of the gap to unresolved V genes and leave the rest unexplained. Present in this sample are some 140,000 clones, about three quarters of which were seen just once. Of the sample, 1% to 1.5% falls within the top ten clones. Sequenced sample: PBMCs. These receptors were collected from a male donor in good health and CMV-seropositive.

V gene TRBV9 combines with J gene TRBJ2-5, with TRBD1 identical over 9 bases. CDR1 is SGDLS and CDR2 is YYNGEE in the germline V gene. This CDR3 is 15 amino acids long. The V and J ends lost 2 bases and 2 bases, in that order; junction bases with no gene match: 4. As DNA, the CDR3 is TGTGCCAGCAGCGTTAGTGACAGGGGGCAAGAGACCCAGTACTTC. It codes for CASSVSDRGQETQYF. Full variable domain (rest looked up from reference TRBV9 and TRBJ2-5): DSGVTQTPKHLITATGQRVTLRCSPRSGDLSVYWYQQSLDQGLQFLIQYYNGEERAKGNILERFSAQQFPDLHSELNLSSLELGDSALYFCASSVSDRGQETQYFGPGTRLLVL.

The chain joins TRBV15 to TRBJ2-7; TRBD1 matches 7 bases. Germline trimming cut 3 bases from V and 3 bases from J; bases unmatched to any gene: 8. Germline CDR1 reads LNHNV; CDR2 reads YYDKDF (reference sequence). The CDR3 consists of 15 residues. The CDR3 loop reads CATSRMRGGGYEQYF. CDR3 sequence (DNA): TGTGCCACCAGCAGGATGCGAGGGGGCGGCTACGAGCAGTACTTC.

This sequence joins TRBV6-5 and TRBJ1-1; D is unclear. The CDR3 runs 13 residues. V lost 0 bases and J lost 8, with 10 bases in between. CDR1 is MNHEY and CDR2 is SVGAGI in the germline V gene. The CDR3 sequence is CASSYSRWAEAFF. The CDR3 DNA reads TGTGCCAGCAGTTACTCGAGATGGGCCGAAGCTTTCTTT.

The rearrangement uses TRBV4-1 and TRBJ1-2; D is possibly TRBD1 (6 bases). The germline gives CDR1 MGHRA, CDR2 YSYEKL. V was cut by 4 bases and J by 6 bases, with 18 bases left in between. CDR3 length: 15 amino acids. In DNA, the CDR3 is TGCGCCAGCAGCCCGGCCCTTAGAGGGGGTAATGGCTACACCTTC. This sequence encodes CASSPALRGGNGYTF.

V gene TRBV6-6 combines with J gene TRBJ2-5, with TRBD1 identical over 8 bases. The J call may be wrong; the DNA end is better matched by TRBJ2-7. The CDR3 spans 15 residues. Per the germline V gene, CDR1 is MNHNY and CDR2 is SVGAGI (reference sequence). The DNA of the CDR3 is TGTGCCAGCAGACCCCGGACAGGGAAGGGCTACGAGCAGTACTTC. Encoded protein: CASRPRTGKGYEQYF.

This clone was recorded a few times. The V call is TRBV2, the J call TRBJ1-1; D call uncertain. The CDR3 is 13 amino acids. Trimming pared 3 bases from V and 3 bases from J, leaving 8 bases between. Germline-derived CDR1 and CDR2 are SNHLY and FYNNEI. CDR3 loop: CASSEREHTEAFF. CDR3 in DNA: TGTGCCAGCAGTGAGAGGGAGCACACTGAAGCTTTCTTT.

This chain joins TRBV11-2 and TRBJ2-1, with 13 bases aligning to TRBD2. V trimming: 6 bases; J trimming: 2 bases; junction bases outside the gene matches: 10. The CDR3 is 18 residues long. CDR1 SGHAT and CDR2 FQNNGV come from the germline V gene. The CDR3 spells CASRPPGLAGQAYNEQFF. CDR3 nucleotides: TGTGCCAGCAGACCGCCGGGACTAGCGGGGCAGGCCTACAATGAGCAGTTCTTC.

V gene TRBV7-6 combines with J gene TRBJ2-7; D is possibly TRBD2 (5 bases). V gave up 5 bases and J gave up 3 bases, with 11 bases separating them. The germline CDR1 and CDR2 sequences are SGHVS and FNYEAQ. The CDR3 runs to 13 residues. CDR3 in DNA: TGTGCCAGCAGCCTCGGGGAAGTCTACGAGCAGTACTTC. Amino acid sequence: CASSLGEVYEQYF.

The CDR3 bases are TGTGCCAGCAGTTATTGGGGGGAGAGCTCCTACGAGCAGTACTTC. It encodes CASSYWGESSYEQYF. The rearrangement uses TRBV6-5 and TRBJ2-7; a possible D gene is TRBD2 (6 bases). The germline V and J ends were trimmed by 3 bases and 0 bases, with 12 bases remaining between them. Germline CDR1 and CDR2: MNHEY and SVGAGI. CDR3 length equals 15 residues.

The chain has TRBV13 and TRBJ2-5; D is possibly TRBD1 (7 bases). V dropped 5 bases and J dropped 4 bases, with 11 bases sitting between them. Germline CDR1 reads PRHDT; CDR2 reads FYEKMQ (reference sequence). CDR3 length: 13 amino acids. The CDR3 sequence is CASSPRGAETQYF. DNA for the CDR3: TGTGCCAGCAGCCCCAGGGGGGCAGAGACCCAGTACTTC.

This clone was observed a handful of times. The chain carries TRBV5-1 and TRBJ2-5; D perhaps matches TRBD2 (5 bases). This CDR3 contains 15 residues. V shed 2 bases and J shed 5 bases, with 16 bases lying between them. CDR1 and CDR2 from the germline V gene are SGHRS and YFSETQ. The CDR3 reads CASSFGLQKTETQYF. The CDR3 region has the DNA TGCGCCAGCAGCTTTGGACTGCAGAAGACGGAGACCCAGTACTTC. The whole variable domain, filled in from reference TRBV5-1 and TRBJ2-5, reads KAGVTQTPRYLIKTRGQQVTLSCSPISGHRSVSWYQQTPGQGLQFLFEYFSETQRNKGNFPGRFSGRQFSNSRSEMNVSTLELGDSALYLCASSFGLQKTETQYFGPGTRLLVL.

The chain carries TRBV5-1 and TRBJ2-5; 10 bases map to TRBD2. Germline-derived CDR1 and CDR2 are SGHRS and YFSETQ. After removal of 4 bases from V and 3 bases from J, the junction contained 3 bases not matched to a gene. This CDR3 comprises 14 residues. CDR3 in DNA: TGCGCCAGCAGCCCTACTAGCGGGGAAGAGACCCAGTACTTC. Encoded protein: CASSPTSGEETQYF.

The chain couples TRBV5-6 to TRBJ1-1, with a possible D match to TRBD1 (6 bases). CDR1 is SGHDT and CDR2 is YYEEEE in the germline V gene. The CDR3 totals 15 residues. V lost 4 bases and J 1 base, leaving 14 bases between the germline ends. The CDR3 protein is CASSPWDTENTEAFF. The CDR3 DNA is TGTGCCAGCAGCCCCTGGGACACGGAGAACACTGAAGCTTTCTTT. Looking up the rest from reference TRBV5-6 and TRBJ1-1 gives the full variable domain: DAGVTQSPTHLIKTRGQQVTLRCSPKSGHDTVSWYQQALGQGPQFIFQYYEEEERQRGNFPDRFSGHQFPNYSSELNVNALLLGDSALYLCASSPWDTENTEAFFGQGTRLTVV.

The CDR3 loop is CASSPRDSRLGELFF. In DNA, the CDR3 is TGTGCCAGCAGTCCCCGGGACAGCAGGCTAGGCGAACTGTTTTTT. The chain joins TRBV6-6 to TRBJ1-4, with 7 positions matching TRBD1. The CDR3 length is 15 residues. Trimming removed 5 bases from V and 12 bases from J; junction bases left unmatched: 15. Per the germline V gene, CDR1 is MNHNY and CDR2 is SVGAGI (reference sequence).

The chain links TRBV25-1 to TRBJ2-7; TRBD1 agrees at 7 bases. CDR1 and CDR2 from the germline V gene are MGHDK and SYGVNS. This CDR3 has 13 residues. V lost 7 bases, J lost 1 base, and 4 bases stayed unmatched. CDR3 region: CASTRDSSYEQYF. DNA of the CDR3: TGTGCCAGCACCAGGGACAGTTCCTACGAGCAGTACTTC.

This clone was recorded only once. The CDR3 is CASSSTLGEQFF. The CDR3 DNA reads TGTGCCAGCAGCTCGACTCTCGGTGAGCAGTTCTTC. V and J are TRBV13 and TRBJ2-1; no reliable D call. Germline values: CDR1 PRHDT, CDR2 FYEKMQ (reference sequence). This CDR3 spans 12 amino acids. Trimming removed 4 bases from V and 9 bases from J, with 10 bases in between.

Note on this clone: At one of its ends the junction is not consistent with the germline gene, which may arise from a read error. The V and J genes are TRBV7-9 and TRBJ2-7; tentatively, D is TRBD1 (6 bases). The CDR3 loop spans 15 amino acids. Germline V gene data show CDR1 as SEHNR and CDR2 as FQNEAQ (reference sequence). This chain's CDR3 is CSSSLRDIATYEQYF. The CDR3 DNA reads as TGTTCCAGCAGCCTCCGGGACATCGCCACCTACGAGCAGTACTTC. Drawing the rest from reference TRBV7-9 and TRBJ2-7, the complete variable domain is DTGVSQNPRHKITKRGQNVTFRCDPISEHNRLYWYRQTLGQGPEFLTYFQNEAQLEKSRLLSDRFSAERPKGSFSTLEIQRTEQGDSAMYLCSSSLRDIATYEQYFGPGTRLTVT.

This clone turned up a few times. This chain joins TRBV13 and TRBJ2-7, with D possibly matching TRBD1 (5 bases). V was cut by 4 bases and J by 0 bases, with 13 bases left in between. This CDR3 has 15 residues. CDR1 is PRHDT and CDR2 is FYEKMQ in the germline V gene (reference sequence). The CDR3 nucleotides read TGTGCCAGCAGCTCAAGACAGAGGATCTCCTACGAGCAGTACTTC. This encodes CASSSRQRISYEQYF.

V gene TRBV9 combines with J gene TRBJ2-6, with D perhaps TRBD2 (6 bases). Germline V CDR1 and CDR2: SGDLS, YYNGEE. This CDR3 is 15 amino acids long. V was cut by 6 bases and J by 0 bases, with 10 bases left in between. For the CDR3, the DNA is TGTGCCAGCAAGGAGGGTAACTCTGGGGCCAACGTCCTGACTTTC. Translated, it gives CASKEGNSGANVLTF.

There are a few counts of this clone. An end of the junction differs from the germline gene, which may be a read error. The V call is TRBV7-7, the J call TRBJ2-2; 7 nucleotides line up with TRBD1. Germline V gene sequence: CDR1 SSHAT, CDR2 FNYEAQ (reference sequence). This CDR3 has 15 residues. CDR3 DNA sequence: TGTGCTAGCAGCAAAGACGGGACAGCCACCGGGGAGCTGTTTTTT. Its protein is CASSKDGTATGELFF.

CDR3 amino acids: CASSSRDTSNSPLHF. CDR3 DNA sequence: TGTGCCAGCTCATCCCGGGACACTAGTAATTCACCCCTCCACTTT. The chain combines TRBV18 with TRBJ1-6, with D possibly being TRBD1 (6 bases). V lost 5 bases to trimming and J lost 6 bases, with 14 bases between them. The CDR3 consists of 15 residues. Germline CDR1 and CDR2: KGHSH and LQKENI.